Below, 13 T cell receptor beta chains from the same sample are listed, as sequenced in a study of cytomegalovirus exposure and HLA in healthy donors. Amplification used 60 Vbeta primers and 13 Jbeta primers. The data were produced by immunoSEQ multiplex PCR, yet TCRdb's version contains in-frame clones alone and is incomplete. The table records about 170,000 clones, around three quarters of them present only once. Sequencing was performed on PBMCs. These TCRs come from a woman aged 30 to 39 in good health and CMV-seropositive.

The CDR3 spells CASSSTDTQYF. The CDR3, as DNA: TGTGCCAGCAGCTCTACAGATACGCAGTATTTT. J is TRBJ2-3 and V is TRBV6-5; D gene unclear. Germline V gene sequence: CDR1 MNHEY, CDR2 SVGAGI. Trimming removed 6 bases from V and 3 bases from J, with 4 bases in between. This CDR3 comprises 11 residues.

V is TRBV10-2 and J is TRBJ2-1, with D possibly TRBD2 on 6 matching bases. The CDR3 extends over 15 amino acids. Looked up from germline, CDR1 is WSHSY and CDR2 is SAAADI. Deletions cut 7 bases from V and 7 bases from J, with 20 bases between. The CDR3 region is CASTPGVPVGNEQFF. The CDR3 DNA follows: TGCGCCAGCACCCCGGGGGTCCCCGTGGGGAATGAGCAGTTCTTC.

This chain uses TRBV10-1 with TRBJ2-5; TRBD1 aligns across 7 bases. Germline V lookup: CDR1 WNHNN, CDR2 SYGVQD (reference sequence). The CDR3 has 13 residues. V lost 4 bases, J lost 5 bases, and 4 bases stayed unmatched. Here the CDR3 DNA reads TGCGCCAGCAGTGCGGACAGGCCGGAGACCCAGTACTTC. Translated: CASSADRPETQYF.

This clone was observed a handful of times. V and J are TRBV7-2 and TRBJ2-1, with 10 positions matching TRBD2. Germline V CDR1 and CDR2: SGHTA, FQGNSA. V shed 0 bases, J shed 9 bases, and the junction held 11 bases outside the gene matches. This CDR3 spans 17 amino acids. The CDR3 loop reads CASSLAGTSADRGEQFF. In nucleotides, the CDR3 is TGTGCCAGCAGCTTAGCCGGGACTAGCGCCGATCGGGGTGAGCAGTTCTTC.

This clone showed up just a few times. The CDR3 DNA sequence: TGTGCCAGCAGCTGGGGACAGGGGGATTCGCAGCCCCAGCATTTT. Encoded protein: CASSWGQGDSQPQHF. The chain carries TRBV5-5 and TRBJ1-5; 11 nucleotides line up with TRBD1. From germline, CDR1 is SGHKS and CDR2 YYEKEE (reference sequence). V gave up 3 bases and J gave up 7 bases; unmatched junction bases: 6. The CDR3 loop spans 15 amino acids.

The chain uses TRBV7-2 and TRBJ2-2, with 10 bases matching TRBD2. From germline, CDR1 is SGHTA and CDR2 FQGNSA. After removal of 4 bases from V and 7 bases from J, the junction contained 9 bases not matched to a gene. The CDR3 extends over 16 amino acids. The CDR3 nucleotides are TGTGCCAGCAGCTCCGGGACTAGCGTTGGAGGCGGGGAGCTGTTTTTT. As protein: CASSSGTSVGGGELFF.

The J gene is TRBJ1-1, the V gene TRBV7-2, with unresolved D. The V end lost 3 bases, the J end lost 0 bases, and 5 bases lay between the germline ends. Germline values: CDR1 SGHTA, CDR2 FQGNSA. This CDR3 is built from 13 residues. CDR3 sequence (DNA): TGTGCCAGCAGCTTTAGTTTGAACACTGAAGCTTTCTTT. Translation: CASSFSLNTEAFF.

This clone occurred a few times. The chain links TRBV4-1 to TRBJ1-1; D perhaps matches TRBD1 (5 bases). The CDR3 length is 15 residues. Germline CDR1 and CDR2: MGHRA and YSYEKL. Trimming cost V 1 base and J 5 bases, with 14 bases left between them. The CDR3 protein is CASSQVDSRGTEAFF. DNA of the CDR3: TGCGCCAGCAGCCAAGTGGACTCCCGGGGGACTGAAGCTTTCTTT.

The chain uses TRBV9 and TRBJ2-1; 7 bases map to TRBD2. This CDR3 comprises 16 residues. The V segment lost 0 bases and the J segment 5 bases; nucleotides outside the gene matches: 8. Per the germline V gene, CDR1 is SGDLS and CDR2 is YYNGEE. For the CDR3, the DNA is TGTGCCAGCAGCGTAGCCGGGGGGTGGACACACAATGAGCAGTTCTTC. It codes for CASSVAGGWTHNEQFF.

The chain carries TRBV18 and TRBJ2-5, with 9 bases matching TRBD1. Germline V lookup: CDR1 KGHSH, CDR2 LQKENI. V shed 2 bases, J shed 5 bases, and the junction held 9 bases outside the gene matches. The CDR3 has 16 amino acids. The CDR3 region is CASSPNLQGAGETQYF. The DNA for the CDR3 is TGTGCCAGCTCACCAAATTTACAGGGGGCTGGGGAGACCCAGTACTTC.

This chain links TRBV7-2 with TRBJ2-5, with 8 bases matching TRBD2. This CDR3 is 18 amino acids long. Trimming removed 1 base from V and 2 bases from J; junction bases left unmatched: 12. Germline V lookup: CDR1 SGHTA, CDR2 FQGNSA. The CDR3 bases are TGTGCCAGCAGCTTAGTCCCCTGGAGCGGGGGCATACAAGAGACCCAGTACTTC. This encodes CASSLVPWSGGIQETQYF.

The rearrangement joins TRBV30 to TRBJ1-2; TRBD1 matches at 7 bases. The germline CDR1 and CDR2 sequences are GTSNPN and SVGIG (reference sequence). V lost 4 bases to trimming and J lost 6 bases; unmatched junction nucleotides: 14. The CDR3 contains 15 residues. CDR3 amino acids: CAWIWTGGLSDGYTF. The CDR3 DNA reads as TGTGCCTGGATATGGACAGGAGGTCTTTCCGATGGCTACACCTTC.

The V call is TRBV4-1, the J call TRBJ2-7; 9 bases agree with TRBD1. Trimming took 2 bases from V and 2 from J; bases not matched to a gene: 7. Germline assignment: CDR1 MGHRA and CDR2 YSYEKL. The CDR3 has 16 amino acids. In nucleotides, the CDR3 is TGCGCCAGCAGCCAACCCGGACAGGGGAAGACCTACGAGCAGTACTTC. Protein: CASSQPGQGKTYEQYF.